The 3 T cell receptor beta chains in this list originate from one sample, sequenced in a study of T cells in women clearing cervical HPV infection. Data came from immunoSEQ multiplex PCR; TCRdb stores just in-frame clones and leaves some out. Here the sample table reports fewer than 50,000 clones. The specimen sequenced was blood buffy coat. The receptors stem from a woman between 18 and 75 years old with a cervical HPV16 infection that either progressed to CIN3+ or cleared (not recorded which).

A word on this clone: The read falls 3 residues short of the CDR3 end, and the missing part is taken from the germline J gene. This sequence joins TRBV30 and TRBJ1-2, with a tentative D call TRBD1 (6 bases). Germline values: CDR1 GTSNPN, CDR2 SVGIG (reference sequence). Trimming removed 4 bases from V and 2 bases from J, with 20 bases in between. The CDR3 totals 16 residues. Incomplete CDR3 DNA: TGTGCCTGGAATCCGGGCGGCACAGGGCCAAACTATGGC. Amino acid sequence: CAWNPGGTGPNYG. The entire CDR3 protein reads CAWNPGGTGPNYGYTF.

The CDR3 region is CSAQYRGQDEKLFF. The CDR3 bases that were read are TGCAGTGCTCAATACAGGGGGCAAGATGAAAAA. This chain uses TRBV20-1 with TRBJ1-4, with 9 bases fitting TRBD1. Read coverage stops 3 residues before the CDR3 terminus; the germline J gene supplies the remainder. After removal of 5 bases from V and 6 bases from J, the junction contained 7 bases not matched to a gene. This CDR3 spans 14 amino acids. Germline V gives CDR1 DFQATT, CDR2 SNEGSKA (reference sequence).

To note about this clone: The CDR3 end is not reached by the read, which stops 3 residues before it; the germline J gene fills it in. This chain uses TRBV7-2 with TRBJ2-3; 8 bases fit TRBD1. The CDR3 is 13 amino acids. Germline-derived CDR1 and CDR2 are SGHTA and FQGNSA. The CDR3 protein is CASSKDREETQYF. CDR3 DNA, as far as it was read: TGTGCCAGCAGCAAGGACAGGGAAGAGACG. Using reference TRBV7-2 and TRBJ2-3 for the parts outside the CDR3, the full variable domain is GAGVSQSPSNKVTEKGKDVELRCDPISGHTALYWYRQSLGQGLEFLIYFQGNSAPDKSGLPSDRFSAERTGGSVSTLTIQRTQQEDSAVYLCASSKDREETQYFGPGTRLTVL.